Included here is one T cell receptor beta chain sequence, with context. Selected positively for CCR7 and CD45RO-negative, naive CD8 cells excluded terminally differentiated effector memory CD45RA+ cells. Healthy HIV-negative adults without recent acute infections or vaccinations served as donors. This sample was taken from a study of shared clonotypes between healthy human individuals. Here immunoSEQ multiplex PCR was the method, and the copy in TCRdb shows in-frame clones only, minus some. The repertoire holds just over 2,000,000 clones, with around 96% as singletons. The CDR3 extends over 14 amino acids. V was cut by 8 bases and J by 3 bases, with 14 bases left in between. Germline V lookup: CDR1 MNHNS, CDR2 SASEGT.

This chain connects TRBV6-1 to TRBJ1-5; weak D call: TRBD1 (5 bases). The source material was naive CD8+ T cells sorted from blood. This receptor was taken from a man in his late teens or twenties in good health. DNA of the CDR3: TGTGCCAGCCTCCCGCCAGGGATCAATCAGCCCCAGCATTTT. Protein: CASLPPGINQPQHF.